The next 32 T cell receptor beta chains were all read from a single sample in a study of follicular helper T cells after annual influenza vaccination. Measured with immunoSEQ multiplex PCR; TCRdb has only the in-frame clones, and not every one. Among about 10,000 clones listed, over 75% were seen once. As for time point: 2014-2015 season, 7 days after vaccination. The material sequenced was CXCR5- memory CD4+ T cells sorted from blood, taken 7 days after influenza vaccination. These receptors came from an adult who received the influenza vaccine.

The gene calls are TRBV7-9 and TRBJ2-2; D unclear. V lost 3 bases and J lost 7, with 12 bases in between. The germline V gene has CDR1 SEHNR and CDR2 FQNEAQ (reference sequence). The CDR3 has 14 residues. CDR3 sequence (DNA): TGTGCCAGCAGCTTTAACACGATCCGCGGGGAGCTGTTTTTT. Its protein product is CASSFNTIRGELFF.

This clone was counted a few times. This chain links TRBV12-5 with TRBJ2-7; D is ambiguous. Germline-derived CDR1 and CDR2 are LGHNT and FRNRAP. This CDR3 comprises 10 residues. Trimming cost V 11 bases and J 2 bases, with 7 bases left between them. CDR3 loop: CAGGAYEQYF. CDR3 sequence (DNA): TGTGCTGGCGGTGCCTACGAGCAGTACTTC.

V gene TRBV7-3 combines with J gene TRBJ1-1, with no clear D. The germline gives CDR1 SGHTA, CDR2 FQGTGA. This CDR3 is 13 amino acids long. Trimming shortened V by 5 bases and J by 2 bases, and 9 bases separated the two germline ends. This CDR3 reads CASSESRNTEAFF. The CDR3 DNA reads TGTGCCAGCAGCGAAAGCCGTAACACTGAAGCTTTCTTT.

The rearrangement uses TRBV5-1 and TRBJ1-4, with D tentatively TRBD1 (5 bases). This CDR3 comprises 13 residues. V was trimmed by 0 bases and J by 10 bases, leaving 10 bases between them. The germline V gene encodes CDR1 SGHRS and CDR2 YFSETQ. CDR3: CASSLGQGAKLFF. The CDR3 DNA follows: TGCGCCAGCAGCTTGGGGCAGGGTGCAAAACTGTTTTTT.

DNA of the CDR3: TGTGCCATCAGTGATCAAAAGGCCGAAAACATTCAGTACTTC. Protein: CAISDQKAENIQYF. The V and J genes are TRBV10-3 and TRBJ2-4; no firm D call. Germline assignment: CDR1 ENHRY and CDR2 SYGVKD. This CDR3 has 14 residues. V gave up 3 bases and J gave up 5 bases, with 11 bases separating them.

The chain is built from TRBV19 and TRBJ2-6; D might be TRBD1 (6 bases). Germline V CDR1 and CDR2: LNHDA, SQIVND (reference sequence). Deletions cut 4 bases from V and 0 bases from J, with 16 bases between. This CDR3 region has 18 residues. This CDR3 is CASSRRTVRLSGANVLTF. For the CDR3, the DNA is TGTGCCAGTAGTAGAAGGACAGTTAGGCTCTCTGGGGCCAACGTCCTGACTTTC.

This clone was observed once. V is TRBV5-1 and J is TRBJ1-2; D not resolved. The CDR3 covers 13 residues. Germline V gene lookup returns CDR1 SGHRS and CDR2 YFSETQ. Trimming cost V 5 bases and J 6 bases, with 14 bases left between them. CDR3 sequence (DNA): TGCGCCAGCAGTAAAGACCTAGTTGATGGCTACACCTTC. Its translation is CASSKDLVDGYTF.

This sequence joins TRBV5-5 and TRBJ2-3; no clear D gene. The germline CDR1 and CDR2 sequences are SGHKS and YYEKEE (reference sequence). Between the trimmed V and J ends, which lost 7 bases and 4 bases, there was a span of 16 bases. This CDR3 is built from 14 residues. Here the CDR3 DNA reads TGTGCCAGCCGTGCAGGATTTACCCCAGATACGCAGTATTTT. Protein: CASRAGFTPDTQYF.

This rearrangement joins TRBV4-3 to TRBJ2-2; D gene unclear. Germline CDR1 is LGHNA and CDR2 is YSLEER. The CDR3 loop spans 14 amino acids. V lost 3 bases, J lost 2 bases, and 7 bases lay in between. CDR3 loop: CASSQSSNTGELFF. The DNA for the CDR3 is TGCGCCAGCAGCCAGAGCAGCAACACCGGGGAGCTGTTTTTT.

V is TRBV28 and J is TRBJ1-3, with TRBD1 matching 7 bases. The CDR3 is 12 residues long. V shed 7 bases and J 5 bases; nucleotides not matched to a gene: 2. The germline gives CDR1 MDHEN, CDR2 SYDVKM. The CDR3 spells CASTGQRNTIYF. The CDR3 DNA sequence: TGTGCCAGCACGGGACAGAGAAACACCATATATTTT.

The chain is built from TRBV19 and TRBJ2-2; D may be TRBD2 (6 bases). Per the germline V gene, CDR1 is LNHDA and CDR2 is SQIVND (reference sequence). V was pared by 9 bases and J by 3 bases, with 14 bases between. This CDR3 contains 14 residues. CDR3 nucleotide sequence: TGTGCCAGCATTGGAGGGTCGGACACCGGGGAGCTGTTTTTT. As protein: CASIGGSDTGELFF.

J is TRBJ2-1 and V is TRBV7-2; 15 bases align to TRBD2. Germline V gene sequence: CDR1 SGHTA, CDR2 FQGNSA. The CDR3 is 15 residues long. V shed 3 bases and J 9 bases; nucleotides not matched to a gene: 3. The CDR3 reads CASSFGTSGGSEQFF. CDR3 nucleotides: TGTGCCAGCAGCTTTGGGACTAGCGGGGGGTCTGAGCAGTTCTTC.

The rearrangement uses TRBV21-1 and TRBJ2-1; TRBD2 is taken as the D call from the table, unchecked against the DNA. TRBV21-1 is shown as a pseudogene. The CDR3 sequence is 16 residues long. The CDR3 DNA sequence: TGTGCCAGCACCCCGGGAGGGCTAGCGGGCTACAATGAGCAGTTCTTC. Encoded protein: CASTPGGLAGYNEQFF.

The chain links TRBV6-5 to TRBJ1-2, with 8 positions matching TRBD1. Germline lookup yields CDR1 MNHEY and CDR2 SVGAGI. The trim removed 5 bases at V and 0 bases at J, leaving 5 bases unmatched. CDR3 length equals 15 residues. The CDR3 loop reads CASSATGATNYGYTF. The CDR3 DNA reads TGTGCCAGCAGTGCGACAGGGGCCACTAACTATGGCTACACCTTC.

This rearrangement joins TRBV5-1 to TRBJ2-7; 7 bases agree with TRBD2. The germline CDR1 and CDR2 sequences are SGHRS and YFSETQ. The CDR3 spans 14 residues. Trimming took 3 bases from V and 2 from J; bases not matched to a gene: 5. The CDR3 loop reads CASSSGGLAYEQYF. The DNA for the CDR3 is TGCGCCAGCAGCTCGGGGGGACTCGCCTACGAGCAGTACTTC.

The chain carries TRBV25-1 and TRBJ1-1; 7 bases fit TRBD1. The V and J ends lost 7 bases and 3 bases, in that order; junction bases with no gene match: 8. Germline V gives CDR1 MGHDK, CDR2 SYGVNS. The CDR3 totals 14 residues. The CDR3, as DNA: TGTGCCAGCACCGGGACAGAGGGGGACACTGAAGCTTTCTTT. This codes for CASTGTEGDTEAFF.

The V call is TRBV7-3, the J call TRBJ2-7, with a possible D match to TRBD1 (5 bases). Trimming shortened V by 0 bases and J by 7 bases, and 16 bases separated the two germline ends. Germline lookup yields CDR1 SGHTA and CDR2 FQGTGA. The CDR3 spans 15 residues. CDR3 region: CASSLTTGLFEEQYF. CDR3 DNA sequence: TGTGCCAGCAGCTTAACTACAGGCCTCTTCGAAGAGCAGTACTTC.

V and J are TRBV7-9 and TRBJ2-1; D gene uncertain. This CDR3 comprises 15 residues. Between the trimmed V and J ends, which lost 2 bases and 5 bases, there was a span of 13 bases. The V gene's germline CDR1 is SEHNR and CDR2 FQNEAQ (reference sequence). In DNA, the CDR3 is TGTGCCAGCAGCTTACTCAATGGCAGGAACAATGAGCAGTTCTTC. It yields the protein CASSLLNGRNNEQFF.

The chain carries TRBV6-4 and TRBJ2-1; D call uncertain. This CDR3 contains 12 residues. The V and J ends lost 4 bases and 9 bases respectively, with 10 bases between them. CDR1 is MRHNA, CDR2 SNTAGT, per germline. Here the CDR3 DNA reads TGTGCCAGCAGTGGATCGGGTGGTGAGCAGTTCTTC. Residues: CASSGSGGEQFF.

V usage is TRBV18 and J usage is TRBJ1-1, with D unresolved. V lost 4 bases, J lost 1 base, and 7 bases lay in between. Germline lookup yields CDR1 KGHSH and CDR2 LQKENI. The CDR3 totals 13 residues. The CDR3 region is CASSQAANTEAFF. The CDR3 DNA sequence: TGTGCCAGCTCACAGGCAGCGAACACTGAAGCTTTCTTT.

The J gene is TRBJ1-2, the V gene TRBV11-2, with D possibly matching TRBD1 (5 bases). Per germline, CDR1 SGHAT and CDR2 FQNNGV. The CDR3 covers 13 residues. V lost 4 bases and J lost 4, with 10 bases in between. DNA for the CDR3: TGTGCCAGCAGCTCAGGGTTGGGCTATGGCTACACCTTC. It encodes CASSSGLGYGYTF.

V is TRBV7-9 and J is TRBJ1-1; unclear D gene. This CDR3 is 15 amino acids long. Germline lookup yields CDR1 SEHNR and CDR2 FQNEAQ (reference sequence). V lost 5 bases and J 0 bases, leaving 13 bases between the germline ends. CDR3 sequence reads: CASSTLGSMNTEAFF. CDR3 nucleotides: TGTGCCAGCAGCACGTTAGGCAGTATGAACACTGAAGCTTTCTTT. Looking up the rest from reference TRBV7-9 and TRBJ1-1 gives the full variable domain: DTGVSQNPRHKITKRGQNVTFRCDPISEHNRLYWYRQTLGQGPEFLTYFQNEAQLEKSRLLSDRFSAERPKGSFSTLEIQRTEQGDSAMYLCASSTLGSMNTEAFFGQGTRLTVV.

The chain links TRBV6-5 to TRBJ2-7; 7 positions match TRBD1. CDR1 and CDR2 from the germline V gene are MNHEY and SVGAGI. With V trimmed by 9 bases and J by 0 bases, 5 bases remained unmatched. CDR3 length: 13 amino acids. The CDR3 DNA follows: TGTGCCAGTCGGGACAGCGGCTCCTACGAGCAGTACTTC. Translation: CASRDSGSYEQYF.

This rearrangement joins TRBV7-2 to TRBJ2-7; TRBD1 agrees at 12 bases. This CDR3 has 16 residues. V was clipped by 2 bases and J by 3 bases; unmatched bases: 5. Germline V CDR1 and CDR2: SGHTA, FQGNSA. In DNA form, the CDR3 reads TGTGCCAGCAGCTTAACCGGGACAGGGGGCCACTACGAGCAGTACTTC. Its translation is CASSLTGTGGHYEQYF.

This chain connects TRBV28 to TRBJ2-7; 14 nucleotides align to TRBD2. V gave up 5 bases and J gave up 4 bases; unmatched junction bases: 1. The CDR3 has 14 residues. CDR1 and CDR2 from the germline V gene are MDHEN and SYDVKM. Here the CDR3 DNA reads TGTGCCAGCAGTCGGACTAGCGGGAGGTACGAGCAGTACTTC. It specifies CASSRTSGRYEQYF.

The chain joins TRBV5-4 to TRBJ2-1, with TRBD2 identical over 13 bases. The CDR3 sequence is 17 residues long. Trimming at V came to 3 bases and at J to 9 bases, leaving 12 bases not matched to a gene. CDR1 is SGHNT, CDR2 YYREEE, per germline (reference sequence). The CDR3, as DNA: TGTGCCAGCAGCTCCGGGACTAGCGGGACCTCTTTGGGTGAGCAGTTCTTC. It specifies CASSSGTSGTSLGEQFF.

This clone occurred once. DNA for the CDR3: TGTGCCAGCAGTTACTCGGGGGAAATGAACACTGAAGCTTTCTTT. Its protein is CASSYSGEMNTEAFF. The chain combines TRBV6-5 with TRBJ1-1; the D gene is possibly TRBD1 (5 bases). This CDR3 comprises 15 residues. Trimming removed 0 bases at V and 0 bases at J, with 8 bases between. Looked up from germline, CDR1 is MNHEY and CDR2 is SVGAGI.

The chain links TRBV28 to TRBJ2-1; D unresolved. Germline values: CDR1 MDHEN, CDR2 SYDVKM. The CDR3 consists of 12 residues. Between the trimmed V and J ends, which lost 6 bases and 10 bases, there was a span of 13 bases. CDR3 nucleotides: TGTGCCAGCAGCCGACTTACAACGGAGCAGTTCTTC. Translating it yields CASSRLTTEQFF.

The gene calls are TRBV9 and TRBJ1-2; weak D call: TRBD1 (5 bases). The V and J ends lost 2 bases and 5 bases respectively, with 13 bases between them. Germline V CDR1 and CDR2: SGDLS, YYNGEE. This CDR3 is built from 14 residues. CDR3: CASSVGTASYGYTF. CDR3 sequence (DNA): TGTGCCAGCAGCGTTGGGACCGCTTCGTATGGCTACACCTTC.

The V call is TRBV27, the J call TRBJ1-1, with 9 bases identical to TRBD1. This CDR3 has 16 residues. The V and J ends lost 6 bases and 3 bases, in that order; junction bases with no gene match: 11. CDR1 is MNHEY, CDR2 SMNVEV, per germline (reference sequence). As DNA, the CDR3 is TGTGCCAGCAGGCGATACCGGGACAGGGTGGACACTGAAGCTTTCTTT. Amino acids: CASRRYRDRVDTEAFF.

Worth noting for this clone: Sequence at one end of the junction differs from germline and may be a read error. The gene calls are TRBV28 and TRBJ2-2; perhaps D is TRBD1 or TRBD2 (6 bases each). Per the germline V gene, CDR1 is MDHEN and CDR2 is SYDVKM. The CDR3 is 13 amino acids. The CDR3: CAGRTANTGELFF. The DNA of the CDR3 is TGCGCGGGAAGGACAGCAAACACCGGGGAGCTGTTTTTT.

The V call is TRBV19, the J call TRBJ1-1, with 7 bases matching TRBD1. The CDR3 totals 15 residues. Germline-derived CDR1 and CDR2 are LNHDA and SQIVND (reference sequence). Trimming cost V 8 bases and J 0 bases; bases outside gene matches: 9. CDR3 in DNA: TGTGCCAGTCTGACAGGGTATCCCTTGAACACTGAAGCTTTCTTT. Its protein product is CASLTGYPLNTEAFF. Together with reference TRBV19 and TRBJ1-1, the CDR3 gives the full variable domain: DGGITQSPKYLFRKEGQNVTLSCEQNLNHDAMYWYRQDPGQGLRLIYYSQIVNDFQKGDIAEGYSVSREKKESFPLTVTSAQKNPTAFYLCASLTGYPLNTEAFFGQGTRLTVV.